A selection of T cell receptor beta chains follows, all from one sample in a study of T cell clones after liver transplantation. Clones were sequenced by immunoSEQ multiplex PCR, and TCRdb holds only the in-frame ones, with some missing. The sample includes about 76,000 clones, around four fifths of them seen just once. The source material was CD4+ T cells from blood, sampled at the 22-month timepoint. These receptors came from a human patient who received a liver transplant. Some T cells may have originated in the graft donor. CDR3s include the opening cysteine and the closing phenylalanine or tryptophan. The order of the fields is clone size, CDR3 length, J gene, V gene, D gene, CDR3 protein, CDR3 DNA. The D gene is left open where the match is weak. Clone size is not always given. Where it is, it says once, few, many or a class for expanded clones.

- | 16 | TRBJ2-1 | TRBV29-1 | TRBD2 | CSVGGTSGRGYNEQFF | TGCAGCGTGGGCGGGACTAGCGGGAGAGGCTACAATGAGCAGTTCTTC
- | 11 | TRBJ2-7 | TRBV2 | - | CASSDRVKQYF | TGTGCCAGCAGCGACCGGGTGAAGCAGTACTTC
- | 13 | TRBJ1-4 | TRBV4-1 | TRBD1 | CASSHAPGQWMFF | TGCGCCAGCAGCCACGCCCCGGGACAGTGGATGTTTTTT
- | 13 | TRBJ1-2 | TRBV10-3 | - | CAISSDASYGYTF | TGTGCCATCAGCTCCGACGCTAGCTATGGCTACACCTTC
few | 15 | TRBJ2-2 | TRBV6-5 | TRBD2 | CASSLAGGRSGELFF | TGTGCCAGCAGTCTAGCGGGAGGGAGGTCCGGGGAGCTGTTTTTT
- | 17 | TRBJ1-3 | TRBV5-4 | - | CASSESTAVEGRNTIYF | TGTGCCAGCAGCGAAAGTACTGCCGTTGAAGGGAGAAACACCATATATTTT
few | 14 | TRBJ2-2 | TRBV11-3 | - | CASSLNRAPGELFF | TGTGCCAGCAGCCTCAACAGGGCGCCCGGGGAGCTGTTTTTT
few | 15 | TRBJ1-2 | TRBV7-2 | TRBD1 | CASSSEKGTGDGYTF | TGTGCCAGCAGCTCCGAAAAGGGGACAGGGGATGGCTACACCTTC
- | 14 | TRBJ1-4 | TRBV7-2 | - | CASSLSQGREKLFF | TGTGCCAGCAGCCTATCACAGGGTCGGGAAAAACTGTTTTTT
- | 15 | TRBJ1-1 | TRBV28 | - | CASSPKLGFNTEAFF | TGTGCCAGCAGTCCAAAGCTCGGGTTCAACACTGAAGCTTTCTTT
- | 17 | TRBJ1-1 | TRBV5-1 | TRBD1 | CASSAGTGTTMNTEAFF | TGCGCCAGCAGCGCGGGGACAGGGACGACCATGAACACTGAAGCTTTCTTT
- | 16 | TRBJ1-6 | TRBV23-1 | TRBD1 | CARNRDRGRLNSPLHF | TGCGCCAGGAACCGGGACAGGGGTCGACTAAATTCACCCCTCCACTTT
- | 14 | TRBJ2-5 | TRBV7-7 | TRBD1 | CASSQTGLKETQYF | TGTGCTAGCAGCCAGACAGGGTTAAAAGAGACCCAGTACTTC
- | 13 | TRBJ2-3 | TRBV5-4 | - | CASSLAGMDTQYF | TGTGCCAGCAGCTTGGCAGGGATGGATACGCAGTATTTT
- | 15 | TRBJ1-2 | TRBV4-2 | TRBD1 | CASSQDRGQNYGYTF | TGTGCCAGCAGCCAAGATCGGGGACAGAACTATGGCTACACCTTC
- | 19 | TRBJ2-7 | TRBV4-3 | - | CASSQDRDWGQGNPYEQYF | TGCGCCAGCAGCCAAGATCGGGACTGGGGGCAGGGTAACCCCTACGAGCAGTACTTC
- | 14 | TRBJ1-1 | TRBV7-2 | TRBD1 | CASRIRGANTEAFF | TGTGCCAGCAGAATCAGGGGGGCTAACACTGAAGCTTTCTTT
- | 13 | TRBJ1-2 | TRBV6-5 | - | CASSMTVIYGYTF | TGTGCCAGCAGTATGACAGTGATCTATGGCTACACCTTC
- | 16 | TRBJ1-4 | TRBV9 | - | CASSASGGFGGEKLFF | TGTGCCAGCAGCGCTTCTGGAGGTTTTGGGGGTGAAAAACTGTTTTTT
- | 18 | TRBJ2-7 | TRBV5-5 | TRBD2 | CASSLGLAGGPISYEQYF | TGTGCCAGCAGCTTGGGTCTAGCGGGAGGGCCGATCTCCTACGAGCAGTACTTC
- | 14 | TRBJ2-4 | TRBV28 | TRBD2 | CASSRGLARNIQYF | TGTGCCAGCAGCCGGGGACTAGCGCGAAACATTCAGTACTTC
- | 15 | TRBJ2-7 | TRBV7-2 | - | CASSQRGTPSYEQYF | TGTGCCAGCAGCCAGAGGGGGACTCCTTCCTACGAGCAGTACTTC
- | 15 | TRBJ2-3 | TRBV6-1 | - | CASSANRYSTDTQYF | TGTGCCAGCAGTGCTAATCGGTACAGCACAGATACGCAGTATTTT
once | 17 | TRBJ2-1 | TRBV5-1 | TRBD2 | CASSLDGGAGVYNEQFF | TGCGCCAGCAGCTTGGATGGGGGAGCGGGGGTGTACAATGAGCAGTTCTTC
- | 12 | TRBJ1-3 | TRBV7-9 | - | CASSQSGNTIYF | TGTGCCAGCAGCCAATCGGGGAACACCATATATTTT
- | 16 | TRBJ2-3 | TRBV7-9 | - | CASSLLGAGAADTQYF | TGTGCCAGCAGCTTATTGGGAGCTGGAGCCGCAGATACGCAGTATTTT
- | 14 | TRBJ2-1 | TRBV4-1 | - | CASSQDHEGNEQFF | TGCGCCAGCAGCCAAGATCATGAAGGCAATGAGCAGTTCTTC
few | 14 | TRBJ1-2 | TRBV7-2 | - | CASSSRDRSEGYTF | TGTGCCAGCAGCTCGAGAGACAGGAGCGAAGGCTACACCTTC
many | 15 | TRBJ1-5 | TRBV6-5 | TRBD1 | CASSQGQGAFQPQHF | TGTGCCAGCAGTCAGGGACAGGGGGCCTTTCAGCCCCAGCATTTT
- | 14 | TRBJ2-5 | TRBV19 | - | CVSSISTSKETQYF | TGTGTCAGTAGTATATCAACATCAAAAGAGACCCAGTACTTC
- | 12 | TRBJ2-3 | TRBV2 | - | CASCENTDTQYF | TGTGCCAGCTGCGAGAACACAGATACGCAGTATTTT
- | 13 | TRBJ1-2 | TRBV9 | - | CASSVQESYGYTF | TGTGCCAGCAGCGTACAGGAGTCCTATGGCTACACCTTC
once | 15 | TRBJ2-5 | TRBV7-3 | - | CASSPRGTNQETQYF | TGTGCCAGCAGCCCGCGAGGGACAAACCAAGAGACCCAGTACTTC